This T cell receptor (beta chain) is drawn from a study of T cell changes during pregnancy in multiple sclerosis. TCRdb's copy holds only in-frame clones and misses some; the assay was immunoSEQ multiplex PCR. The table shows 40,000 to 55,000 clones, with roughly 90% occurring only once. CDR3 length: 14 amino acids. The germline V gene has CDR1 SGHDT and CDR2 YYEEEE. Trimming cost V 3 bases and J 3 bases; bases outside gene matches: 4. The origin of this receptor is a female donor in good health, enrolled as a control in a pregnancy study. The sequenced sample was peripheral blood, obtained in the second trimester of pregnancy. This chain uses TRBV5-6 with TRBJ2-7; TRBD1 matches 9 bases. CDR3 nucleotides: TGTGCCAGCAGCTCACTGGGACAGGGCTACGAGCAGTACTTC. This encodes CASSSLGQGYEQYF.